The 24 T cell receptor beta chains reported below all come from one sample, sequenced in a study of a mutant IDH1 vaccine in newly diagnosed glioma. These receptors' targets are unknown. This table comes from immunoSEQ multiplex PCR, and its TCRdb copy is limited to in-frame clones, with some not included. The sample consists of over 30,000 clones, about 80% of them appearing once. The time point: week 5, during vaccination. A 20-mer mutant IDH1 peptide at 300 ug was injected subcutaneously with topical imiquimod. The sequencing used PBMCs, collected from a glioma patient whose treatment included an IDH1 peptide vaccine. Source of these receptors: a man under 40 with glioma.

The rearrangement uses TRBV27 and TRBJ2-5; 10 nucleotides match TRBD2. This CDR3 spans 16 amino acids. The junction had 7 bases not matched to a gene; V was cut back by 2 bases and J by 4 bases. CDR1 is MNHEY and CDR2 is SMNVEV in the germline V gene (reference sequence). This CDR3 reads CASSLRPSGSRETQYF. CDR3 coding DNA: TGTGCCAGCAGTTTACGCCCTAGCGGGAGTAGAGAGACCCAGTACTTC.

The gene calls are TRBV2 and TRBJ2-5; 10 positions agree with TRBD2. The CDR3 consists of 13 residues. The trim removed 7 bases at V and 5 bases at J, leaving 4 bases unmatched. The V gene's germline CDR1 is SNHLY and CDR2 FYNNEI. The CDR3 DNA reads as TGTGCCAGCATAACTAGCGGGATGGAGACCCAGTACTTC. Amino acids: CASITSGMETQYF. The entire variable domain, with the rest obtained from reference TRBV2 and TRBJ2-5, is as follows: EPEVTQTPSHQVTQMGQEVILRCVPISNHLYFYWYRQILGQKVEFLVSFYNNEISEKSEIFDDQFSVERPDGSNFTLKIRSTKLEDSAMYFCASITSGMETQYFGPGTRLLVL.

The CDR3 bases are TGTGCCAGCAGTTTAGGGCGGCTGCAGGGGCAAGCATGGACTGAAGCTTTCTTT. Translated: CASSLGRLQGQAWTEAFF. This rearrangement joins TRBV27 to TRBJ1-1, with D possibly TRBD1 on 6 matching bases. CDR3 length: 18 residues. In germline, CDR1 is MNHEY, CDR2 SMNVEV (reference sequence). V shed 2 bases and J shed 5 bases, with 24 bases lying between them.

This chain links TRBV7-2 with TRBJ2-7; perhaps TRBD2 as D (5 bases). Deletions cut 5 bases from V and 4 bases from J, with 12 bases between. Per the germline V gene, CDR1 is SGHTA and CDR2 is FQGNSA. CDR3 length: 13 amino acids. The CDR3 spells CASSIPGGYEQYF. For the CDR3, the DNA is TGTGCCAGCAGCATACCCGGAGGTTACGAGCAGTACTTC.

J is TRBJ2-7 and V is TRBV10-2; D possibly corresponds to TRBD1 (6 bases). Germline values: CDR1 WSHSY, CDR2 SAAADI. The CDR3 is made up of 14 amino acids. V lost 6 bases and J lost 5, with 17 bases in between. The CDR3 nucleotides are TGCGCCAGCAGAAAGACAGGATGGGTCAACGAGCAGTACTTC. It specifies CASRKTGWVNEQYF.

This chain links TRBV19 with TRBJ1-1, with D hard to call. The germline V gene has CDR1 LNHDA and CDR2 SQIVND (reference sequence). The CDR3 is 13 amino acids. Trimming took 10 bases from V and 7 from J, leaving 19 bases between them. The CDR3 bases are TGTGCCATAATTCCGGGAGAATTGGGTGAAGCTTTCTTT. Translated, it gives CAIIPGELGEAFF.

The rearrangement joins TRBV29-1 to TRBJ2-3; possibly TRBD1 for D (5 bases). The length of the CDR3 is 14 residues. Trimming left V 4 bases short and J 5 bases short, with 16 bases between. CDR1 SQVTM and CDR2 ANQGSEA come from the germline V gene. The CDR3 coding sequence is TGCAGCGTTGCTGAAGGGGCCCTACAAGATACGCAGTATTTT. Translated: CSVAEGALQDTQYF.

The rearrangement joins TRBV28 to TRBJ2-7, with D unclear. This CDR3 has 14 residues. Germline assignment: CDR1 MDHEN and CDR2 SYDVKM. Trimming cost V 4 bases and J 1 base, with 11 bases left between them. This chain's CDR3 is CASSYSRLSYEQYF. CDR3 bases: TGTGCCAGCAGTTACTCACGCCTATCCTACGAGCAGTACTTC. Combining the CDR3 with reference TRBV28 and TRBJ2-7 gives the whole variable domain DVKVTQSSRYLVKRTGEKVFLECVQDMDHENMFWYRQDPGLGLRLIYFSYDVKMKEKGDIPEGYSVSREKKERFSLILESASTNQTSMYLCASSYSRLSYEQYFGPGTRLTVT.

The V call is TRBV6-5, the J call TRBJ2-3; TRBD2 matches at 9 bases. Germline V gene sequence: CDR1 MNHEY, CDR2 SVGAGI. J gave up 0 bases and V 10 bases, and 5 bases lay outside the gene matches. The CDR3 is 14 amino acids. CDR3 region: CATRTSDSTDTQYF. CDR3 coding DNA: TGTGCCACCCGGACTAGCGACAGCACAGATACGCAGTATTTT.

This chain joins TRBV5-4 and TRBJ2-3; 13 bases are shared with TRBD2. The V and J ends lost 3 bases and 4 bases, in that order; junction bases with no gene match: 14. The CDR3 totals 19 residues. Germline V gene lookup returns CDR1 SGHNT and CDR2 YYREEE (reference sequence). CDR3 nucleotide sequence: TGTGCCAGCAGCTCGCAACTAGCGGGGGGGCCAGGACAGTCAGATACGCAGTATTTT. Translating gives CASSSQLAGGPGQSDTQYF.

The chain recombines TRBV7-9 with TRBJ2-1; possible D gene TRBD2, 5 bases. Germline-derived CDR1 and CDR2 are SEHNR and FQNEAQ (reference sequence). Trimming pared 5 bases from V and 8 bases from J, leaving 10 bases between. The CDR3 has 12 residues. DNA for the CDR3: TGTGCCAGCAGCACCTCTAGCTATGAGCAGTTCTTC. This gives the protein CASSTSSYEQFF.

CDR3 nucleotide sequence: TGTGCCAGCAGTTCCCCAGGGAGAAGTCCCCTCTACGAGCAGTACTTC. It encodes CASSSPGRSPLYEQYF. The chain is built from TRBV27 and TRBJ2-7; tentatively, D is TRBD1 or TRBD2 (5 bases each). The germline gives CDR1 MNHEY, CDR2 SMNVEV (reference sequence). The CDR3 spans 16 residues. Trimming took 4 bases from V and 3 from J, leaving 19 bases between them.

This clone was observed a single time. This chain uses TRBV5-5 with TRBJ2-7; D is unclear. This CDR3 contains 17 residues. Germline V lookup: CDR1 SGHKS, CDR2 YYEKEE (reference sequence). V was pared by 0 bases and J by 0 bases, with 16 bases between. CDR3 DNA sequence: TGTGCCAGCAGCTTGGGGGTCCCTGGATCATTCTCCTACGAGCAGTACTTC. Amino acids: CASSLGVPGSFSYEQYF.

The CDR3 region is CASSPRPGTRLTQYF. CDR3 coding DNA: TGTGCCAGCAGCCCCCGCCCGGGGACGCGGTTAACGCAGTATTTT. The V and J genes are TRBV5-6 and TRBJ2-3; either TRBD1 or TRBD2 may supply D (5 bases each). V lost 4 bases to trimming and J lost 9 bases, with 21 bases between them. This CDR3 is built from 15 residues. CDR1 and CDR2 from the germline V gene are SGHDT and YYEEEE.

V usage is TRBV7-2 and J usage is TRBJ2-2; the D is unclear. Germline V gene sequence: CDR1 SGHTA, CDR2 FQGNSA. This CDR3 contains 14 residues. V lost 2 bases and J 8 bases, leaving 12 bases between the germline ends. CDR3 protein: CASSLTGLGGELFF. The CDR3 coding sequence is TGTGCCAGCAGCTTAACCGGTCTAGGAGGGGAGCTGTTTTTT.

The chain employs TRBV14 and TRBJ2-2, with TRBD2 matching over 8 bases. CDR1 and CDR2 from the germline V gene are SGHDN and FVKESK. This CDR3 region has 15 residues. V shed 1 base, J shed 7 bases, and the junction held 5 bases outside the gene matches. CDR3 residues: CASSQAGGAIGELFF. The DNA for the CDR3 is TGTGCCAGCAGCCAAGCGGGAGGGGCGATCGGGGAGCTGTTTTTT.

The rearrangement uses TRBV6-1 and TRBJ1-5; a possible D gene is TRBD1 (6 bases). From germline, CDR1 is MNHNS and CDR2 SASEGT. The CDR3 runs 15 residues. Deletions cut 3 bases from V and 6 bases from J, with 15 bases between. The CDR3 nucleotides read TGTGCCAGCAGTGAGACAAGGGGGGTGAGTCAGCCCCAGCATTTT. This encodes CASSETRGVSQPQHF.

This chain uses TRBV10-1 with TRBJ2-5, with TRBD2 as a possible D gene (7 bases). V was cut by 6 bases and J by 4 bases, with 15 bases left in between. The V gene's germline CDR1 is WNHNN and CDR2 SYGVQD (reference sequence). This CDR3 spans 14 amino acids. The CDR3 sequence is CASRSMGGRETQYF. The CDR3 coding sequence is TGCGCCAGCAGATCAATGGGGGGGCGAGAGACCCAGTACTTC.

The chain has TRBV2 and TRBJ2-7; 9 bases line up with TRBD1. The CDR3 length is 14 residues. The trim removed 8 bases at V and 2 bases at J, leaving 7 bases unmatched. The V gene's germline CDR1 is SNHLY and CDR2 FYNNEI. The CDR3 sequence: CASQKDRGAYEQYF. The CDR3 DNA sequence: TGTGCCAGCCAGAAGGACAGGGGAGCCTACGAGCAGTACTTC.

The V gene is TRBV5-1, the J gene TRBJ2-7; TRBD1 agrees at 7 bases. The J segment lost 1 base and the V segment lost 4 bases, leaving 8 bases of the junction unmatched. The CDR3 has 15 amino acids. Germline V gives CDR1 SGHRS, CDR2 YFSETQ. The CDR3 bases are TGCGCCAGCAGCCACCGGACAGGTGAATCCTACGAGCAGTACTTC. It yields the protein CASSHRTGESYEQYF.

V usage is TRBV11-3 and J usage is TRBJ2-1, with D hard to call. CDR1 SGHNT and CDR2 YENEEA come from the germline V gene. The length of the CDR3 is 14 residues. V was clipped by 4 bases and J by 3 bases, with 10 bases between them. CDR3: CASSSLGNYNEQFF. Here the CDR3 DNA reads TGTGCCAGCAGCTCTCTGGGTAACTACAATGAGCAGTTCTTC.

The chain couples TRBV9 to TRBJ2-7; 8 bases are shared with TRBD2. CDR1 is SGDLS, CDR2 YYNGEE, per germline. The length of the CDR3 is 13 residues. Germline trimming cut 5 bases from V and 5 bases from J; bases unmatched to any gene: 6. DNA for the CDR3: TGTGCCAGCAGTCCGGGGGGGGGCCACGAGCAGTACTTC. Its protein product is CASSPGGGHEQYF.

The chain joins TRBV5-1 to TRBJ1-1, with 8 bases that match TRBD1. The CDR3 is 16 residues long. V shed 0 bases and J 1 base; nucleotides not matched to a gene: 5. From germline, CDR1 is SGHRS and CDR2 YFSETQ. CDR3: CASSLEGTGSNTEAFF. CDR3 sequence (DNA): TGCGCCAGCAGCTTGGAAGGGACAGGATCGAACACTGAAGCTTTCTTT.

This clone was seen a single time. This chain uses TRBV5-1 with TRBJ1-3; D is uncertain. From germline, CDR1 is SGHRS and CDR2 YFSETQ. The V gene lost 0 bases and the J gene lost 1 base, with 11 bases spanning the gap. The CDR3 is 16 amino acids. The CDR3 DNA is TGCGCCAGCAGCTTGGGTTACCGGGCATCTGGAAACACCATATATTTT. Its protein product is CASSLGYRASGNTIYF.